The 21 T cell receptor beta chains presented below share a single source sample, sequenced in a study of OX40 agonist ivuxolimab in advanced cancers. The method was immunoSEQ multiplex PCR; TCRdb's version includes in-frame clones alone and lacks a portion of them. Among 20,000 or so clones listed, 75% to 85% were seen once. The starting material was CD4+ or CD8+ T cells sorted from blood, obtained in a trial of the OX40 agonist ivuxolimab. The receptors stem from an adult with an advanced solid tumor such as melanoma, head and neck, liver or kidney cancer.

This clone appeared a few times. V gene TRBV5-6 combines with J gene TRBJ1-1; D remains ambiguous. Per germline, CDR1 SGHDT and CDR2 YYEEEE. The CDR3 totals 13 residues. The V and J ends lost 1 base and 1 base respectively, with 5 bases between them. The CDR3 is CASSLTENTEAFF. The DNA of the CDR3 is TGTGCCAGCAGCTTGACAGAGAACACTGAAGCTTTCTTT.

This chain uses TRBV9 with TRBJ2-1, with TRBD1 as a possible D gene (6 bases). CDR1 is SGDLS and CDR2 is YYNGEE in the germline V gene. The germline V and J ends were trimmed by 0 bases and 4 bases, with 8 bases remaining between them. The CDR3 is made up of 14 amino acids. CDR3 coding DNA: TGTGCCAGCAGCGTAGGGACAGCTTACAATGAGCAGTTCTTC. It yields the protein CASSVGTAYNEQFF. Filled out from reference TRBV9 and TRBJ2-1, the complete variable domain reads DSGVTQTPKHLITATGQRVTLRCSPRSGDLSVYWYQQSLDQGLQFLIQYYNGEERAKGNILERFSAQQFPDLHSELNLSSLELGDSALYFCASSVGTAYNEQFFGPGTRLTVL.

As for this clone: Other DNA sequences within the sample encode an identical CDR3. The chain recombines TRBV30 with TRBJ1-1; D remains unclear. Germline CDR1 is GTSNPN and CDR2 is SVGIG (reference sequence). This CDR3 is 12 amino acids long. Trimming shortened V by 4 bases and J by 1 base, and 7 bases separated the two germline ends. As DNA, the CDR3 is TGTGCCTGGACCTTGGGGAACACTGAAGCTTTCTTT. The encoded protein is CAWTLGNTEAFF.

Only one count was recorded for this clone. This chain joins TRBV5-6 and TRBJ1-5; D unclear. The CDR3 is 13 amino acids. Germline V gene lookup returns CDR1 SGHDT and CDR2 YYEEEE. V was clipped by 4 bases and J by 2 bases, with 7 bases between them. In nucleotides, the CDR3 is TGTGCCAGCAGCCTCCAACGCAATCAGCCCCAGCATTTT. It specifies CASSLQRNQPQHF.

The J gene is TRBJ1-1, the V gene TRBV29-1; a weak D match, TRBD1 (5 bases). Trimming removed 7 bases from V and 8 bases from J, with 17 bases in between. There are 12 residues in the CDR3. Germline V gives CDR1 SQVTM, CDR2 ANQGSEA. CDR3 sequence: CSADRGGDEAFF. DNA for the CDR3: TGCAGCGCCGACCGCGGAGGGGACGAAGCTTTCTTT.

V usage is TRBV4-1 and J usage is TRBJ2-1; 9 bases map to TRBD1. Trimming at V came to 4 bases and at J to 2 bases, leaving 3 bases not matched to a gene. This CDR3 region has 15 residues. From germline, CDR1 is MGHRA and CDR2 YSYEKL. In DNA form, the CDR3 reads TGCGCCAGCAGCCCTGGGACAGGGCCCTACAATGAGCAGTTCTTC. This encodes CASSPGTGPYNEQFF.

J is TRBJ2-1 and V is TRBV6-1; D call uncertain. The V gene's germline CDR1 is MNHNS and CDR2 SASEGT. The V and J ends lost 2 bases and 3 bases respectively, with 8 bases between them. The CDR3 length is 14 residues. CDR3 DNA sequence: TGTGCCAGCAGTGAACCGGGCTTCTACAATGAGCAGTTCTTC. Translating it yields CASSEPGFYNEQFF.

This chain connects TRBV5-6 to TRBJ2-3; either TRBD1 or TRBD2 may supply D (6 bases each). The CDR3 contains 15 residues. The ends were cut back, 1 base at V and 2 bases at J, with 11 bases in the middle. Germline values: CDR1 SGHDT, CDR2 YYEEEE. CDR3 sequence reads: CASSLPGASTDTQYF. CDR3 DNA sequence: TGTGCCAGCAGCTTGCCGGGGGCCTCCACAGATACGCAGTATTTT.

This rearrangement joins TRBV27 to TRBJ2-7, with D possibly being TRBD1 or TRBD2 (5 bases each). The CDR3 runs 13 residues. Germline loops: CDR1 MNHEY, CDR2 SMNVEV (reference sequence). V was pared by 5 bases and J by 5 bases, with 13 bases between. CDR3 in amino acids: CASSIYEGHEQYF. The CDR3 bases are TGTGCCAGCAGTATTTATGAGGGACACGAGCAGTACTTC.

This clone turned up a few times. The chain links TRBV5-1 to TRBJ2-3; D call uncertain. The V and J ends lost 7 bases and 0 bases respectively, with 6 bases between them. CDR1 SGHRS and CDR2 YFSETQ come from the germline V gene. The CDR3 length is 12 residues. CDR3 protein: CASYLSTDTQYF. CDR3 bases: TGCGCCAGCTATCTTAGCACAGATACGCAGTATTTT.

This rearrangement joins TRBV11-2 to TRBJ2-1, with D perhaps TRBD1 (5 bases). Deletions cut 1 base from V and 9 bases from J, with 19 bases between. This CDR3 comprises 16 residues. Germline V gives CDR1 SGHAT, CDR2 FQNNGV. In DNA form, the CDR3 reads TGTGCCAGCAGCTTAGTGAAGGGGTCTGGTATGGGTGAGCAGTTCTTC. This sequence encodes CASSLVKGSGMGEQFF.

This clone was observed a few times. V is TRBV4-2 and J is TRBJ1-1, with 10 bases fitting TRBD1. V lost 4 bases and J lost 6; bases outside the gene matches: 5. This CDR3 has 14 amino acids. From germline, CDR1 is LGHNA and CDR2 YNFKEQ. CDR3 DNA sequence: TGTGCCAGCAGCCCGACAGGGGGCGTAGCTGAAGCTTTCTTT. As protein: CASSPTGGVAEAFF.

The CDR3 protein is CASSIQGSTEAFF. The CDR3 bases are TGTGCCAGTAGTATTCAGGGGAGCACTGAAGCTTTCTTT. The chain carries TRBV19 and TRBJ1-1, with D tentatively TRBD1 (6 bases). Germline V gene sequence: CDR1 LNHDA, CDR2 SQIVND (reference sequence). The CDR3 is made up of 13 amino acids. Deletions cut 3 bases from V and 4 bases from J, with 9 bases between.

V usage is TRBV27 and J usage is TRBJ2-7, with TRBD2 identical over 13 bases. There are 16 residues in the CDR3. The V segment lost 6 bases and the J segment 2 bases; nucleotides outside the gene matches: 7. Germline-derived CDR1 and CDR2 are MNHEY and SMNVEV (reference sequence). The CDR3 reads CASSSITSGRAYEQYF. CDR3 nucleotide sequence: TGTGCCAGCAGCTCCATCACTAGCGGGAGGGCCTACGAGCAGTACTTC.

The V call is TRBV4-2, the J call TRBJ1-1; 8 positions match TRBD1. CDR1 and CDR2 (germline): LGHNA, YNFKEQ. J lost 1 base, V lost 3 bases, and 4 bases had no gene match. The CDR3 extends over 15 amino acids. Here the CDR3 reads CASSQTTGANTEAFF. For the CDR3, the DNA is TGTGCCAGCAGCCAGACGACAGGGGCGAACACTGAAGCTTTCTTT.

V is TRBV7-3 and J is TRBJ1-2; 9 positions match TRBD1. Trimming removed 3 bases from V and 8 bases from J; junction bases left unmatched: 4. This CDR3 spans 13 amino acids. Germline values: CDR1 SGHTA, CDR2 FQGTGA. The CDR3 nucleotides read TGTGCCAGCAGCTTCGGGACAGGGCAAGGCTACACCTTC. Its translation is CASSFGTGQGYTF.

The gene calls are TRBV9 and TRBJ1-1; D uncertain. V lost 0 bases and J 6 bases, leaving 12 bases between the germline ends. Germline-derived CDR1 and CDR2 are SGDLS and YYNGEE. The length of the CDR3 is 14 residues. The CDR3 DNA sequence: TGTGCCAGCAGCGTAGTAGGCCGCGGACCTGAAGCTTTCTTT. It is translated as CASSVVGRGPEAFF.

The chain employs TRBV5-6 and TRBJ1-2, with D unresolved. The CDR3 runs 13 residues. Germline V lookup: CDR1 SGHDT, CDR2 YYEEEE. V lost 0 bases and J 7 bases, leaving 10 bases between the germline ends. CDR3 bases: TGTGCCAGCAGCTTGGGTTCCGGGAGTGGCTACACCTTC. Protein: CASSLGSGSGYTF.

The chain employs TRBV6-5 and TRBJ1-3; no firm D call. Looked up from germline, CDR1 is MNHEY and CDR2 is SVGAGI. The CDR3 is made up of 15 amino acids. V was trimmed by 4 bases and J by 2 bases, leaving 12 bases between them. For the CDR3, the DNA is TGTGCCAGCAGTTTCAAGGGTGGAGCTGGAAACACCATATATTTT. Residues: CASSFKGGAGNTIYF.

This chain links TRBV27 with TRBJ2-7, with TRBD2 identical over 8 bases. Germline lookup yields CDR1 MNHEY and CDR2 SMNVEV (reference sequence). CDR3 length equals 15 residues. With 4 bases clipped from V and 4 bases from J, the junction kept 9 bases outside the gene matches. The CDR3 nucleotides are TGTGCCAGCAGTTCCCGGGGTAGCGGGAATTACGAGCAGTACTTC. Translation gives CASSSRGSGNYEQYF.

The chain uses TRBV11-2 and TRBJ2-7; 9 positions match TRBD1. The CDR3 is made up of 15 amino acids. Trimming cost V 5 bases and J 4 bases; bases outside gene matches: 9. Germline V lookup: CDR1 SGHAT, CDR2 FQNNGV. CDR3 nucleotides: TGTGCCAGCAGCCAACTTTGGGACAGGGAATACGAGCAGTACTTC. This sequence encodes CASSQLWDREYEQYF.